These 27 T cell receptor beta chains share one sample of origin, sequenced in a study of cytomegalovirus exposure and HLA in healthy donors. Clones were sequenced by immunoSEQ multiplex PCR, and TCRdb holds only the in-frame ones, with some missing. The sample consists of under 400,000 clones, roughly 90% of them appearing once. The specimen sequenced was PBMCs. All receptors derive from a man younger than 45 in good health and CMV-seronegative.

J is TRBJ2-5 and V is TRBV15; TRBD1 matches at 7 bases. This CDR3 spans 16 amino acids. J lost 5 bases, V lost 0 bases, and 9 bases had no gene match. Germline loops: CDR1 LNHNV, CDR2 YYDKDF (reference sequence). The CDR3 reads CATSRELYRGVETQYF. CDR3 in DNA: TGTGCCACCAGCAGAGAACTCTACAGGGGCGTCGAGACCCAGTACTTC.

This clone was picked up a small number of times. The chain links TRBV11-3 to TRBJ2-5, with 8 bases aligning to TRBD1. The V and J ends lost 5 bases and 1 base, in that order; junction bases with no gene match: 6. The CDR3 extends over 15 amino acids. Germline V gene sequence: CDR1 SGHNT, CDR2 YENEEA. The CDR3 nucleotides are TGTGCCAGCAGCGCCACGCAGGGGGCCCAAGAGACCCAGTACTTC. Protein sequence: CASSATQGAQETQYF.

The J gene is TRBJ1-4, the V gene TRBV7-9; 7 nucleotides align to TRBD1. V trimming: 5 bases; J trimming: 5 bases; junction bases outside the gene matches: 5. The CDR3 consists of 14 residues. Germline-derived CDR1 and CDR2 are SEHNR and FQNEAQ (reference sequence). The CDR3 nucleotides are TGTGCCAGCAGCCCTGACAGGGAGAATGAAAAACTGTTTTTT. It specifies CASSPDRENEKLFF.

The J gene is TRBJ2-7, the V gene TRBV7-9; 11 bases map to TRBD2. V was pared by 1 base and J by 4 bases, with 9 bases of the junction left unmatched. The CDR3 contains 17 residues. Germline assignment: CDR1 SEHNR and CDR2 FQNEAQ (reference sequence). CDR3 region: CASSLGTNSGGEYEQYF. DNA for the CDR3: TGTGCCAGCAGCTTAGGTACAAATAGCGGGGGGGAGTACGAGCAGTACTTC.

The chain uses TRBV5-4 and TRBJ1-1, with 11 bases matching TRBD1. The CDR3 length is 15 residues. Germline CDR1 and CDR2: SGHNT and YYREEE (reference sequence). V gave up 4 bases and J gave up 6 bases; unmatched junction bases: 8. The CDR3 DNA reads TGTGCCAGCAGCATAGGACAGGGGGCTATGTCTGAAGCTTTCTTT. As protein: CASSIGQGAMSEAFF. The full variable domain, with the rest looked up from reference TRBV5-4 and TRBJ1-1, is ETGVTQSPTHLIKTRGQQVTLRCSSQSGHNTVSWYQQALGQGPQFIFQYYREEENGRGNFPPRFSGLQFPNYSSELNVNALELDDSALYLCASSIGQGAMSEAFFGQGTRLTVV.

The CDR3 DNA reads as TGTGCCAGCAGCTTCCCGGGGGGGGCCTACGAGCAGTACTTC. Translated: CASSFPGGAYEQYF. This chain links TRBV7-2 with TRBJ2-7; 8 nucleotides match TRBD2. CDR1 is SGHTA and CDR2 is FQGNSA in the germline V gene. The CDR3 extends over 14 amino acids. Trimming at V came to 3 bases and at J to 2 bases, leaving 3 bases not matched to a gene.

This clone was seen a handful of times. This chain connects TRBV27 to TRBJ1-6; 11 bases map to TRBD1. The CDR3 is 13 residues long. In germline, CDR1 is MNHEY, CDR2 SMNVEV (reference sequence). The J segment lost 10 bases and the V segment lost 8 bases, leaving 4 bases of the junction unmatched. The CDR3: CASGDRGNSPLHF. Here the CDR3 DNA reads TGTGCCAGCGGGGACAGGGGGAACTCACCCCTCCACTTT.

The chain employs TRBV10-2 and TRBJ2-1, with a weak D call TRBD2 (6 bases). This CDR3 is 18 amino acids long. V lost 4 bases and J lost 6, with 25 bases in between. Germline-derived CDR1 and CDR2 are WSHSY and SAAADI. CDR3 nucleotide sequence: TGCGCCAGCAGTGCATGGACTACAATTCCCTATGCCCTCAATGAGCAGTTCTTC. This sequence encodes CASSAWTTIPYALNEQFF.

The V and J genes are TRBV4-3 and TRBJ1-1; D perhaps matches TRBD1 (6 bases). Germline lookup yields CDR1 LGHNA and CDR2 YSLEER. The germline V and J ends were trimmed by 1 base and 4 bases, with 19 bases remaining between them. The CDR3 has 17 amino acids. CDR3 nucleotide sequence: TGCGCCAGCAGCCAAGTAGTCGATCGTGGGGGCGGCACTGAAGCTTTCTTT. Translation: CASSQVVDRGGGTEAFF.

CDR3 sequence reads: CASSERRGYEQFF. In DNA, the CDR3 is TGTGCCAGCAGTGAACGGCGGGGGTATGAGCAGTTCTTC. The chain links TRBV2 to TRBJ2-1, with 7 bases identical to TRBD2. The ends lost 2 bases at V and 8 bases at J; junction bases unmatched: 3. Germline V lookup: CDR1 SNHLY, CDR2 FYNNEI. The CDR3 is 13 amino acids.

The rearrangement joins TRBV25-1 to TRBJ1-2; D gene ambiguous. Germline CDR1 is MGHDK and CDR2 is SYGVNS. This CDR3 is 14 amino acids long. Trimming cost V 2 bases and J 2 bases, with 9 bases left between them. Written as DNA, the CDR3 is TGTGCCAGCAGTGAACTCGACGGGAACTATGGCTACACCTTC. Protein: CASSELDGNYGYTF.

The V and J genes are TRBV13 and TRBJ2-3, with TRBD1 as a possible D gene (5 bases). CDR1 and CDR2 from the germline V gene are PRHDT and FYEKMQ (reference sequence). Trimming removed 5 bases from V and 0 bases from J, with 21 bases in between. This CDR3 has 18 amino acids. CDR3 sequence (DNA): TGTGCCAGCAGCGTCTCAGGGTGGGCACGCTCTAGCACAGATACGCAGTATTTT. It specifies CASSVSGWARSSTDTQYF.

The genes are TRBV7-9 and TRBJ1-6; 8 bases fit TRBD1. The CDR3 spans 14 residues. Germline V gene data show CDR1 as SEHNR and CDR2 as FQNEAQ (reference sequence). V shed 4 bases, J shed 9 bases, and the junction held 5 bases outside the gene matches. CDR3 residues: CASSSGQGSSPLHF. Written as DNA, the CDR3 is TGTGCCAGCAGCTCCGGACAGGGTAGTTCACCCCTCCACTTT.

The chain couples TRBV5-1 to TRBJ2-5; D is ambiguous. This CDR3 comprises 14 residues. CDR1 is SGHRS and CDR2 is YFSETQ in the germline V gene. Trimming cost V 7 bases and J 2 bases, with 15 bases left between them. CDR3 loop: CASRNTRAQETQYF. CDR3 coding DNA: TGCGCCAGCCGTAACACTCGAGCGCAAGAGACCCAGTACTTC.

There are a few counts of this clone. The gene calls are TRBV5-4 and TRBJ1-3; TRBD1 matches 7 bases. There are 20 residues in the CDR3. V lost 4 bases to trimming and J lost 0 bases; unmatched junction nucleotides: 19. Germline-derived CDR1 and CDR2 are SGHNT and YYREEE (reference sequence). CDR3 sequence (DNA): TGTGCCAGCAGCCCGGGACAGCGCCCCATGTCCGCTAACTCTGGAAACACCATATATTTT. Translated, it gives CASSPGQRPMSANSGNTIYF.

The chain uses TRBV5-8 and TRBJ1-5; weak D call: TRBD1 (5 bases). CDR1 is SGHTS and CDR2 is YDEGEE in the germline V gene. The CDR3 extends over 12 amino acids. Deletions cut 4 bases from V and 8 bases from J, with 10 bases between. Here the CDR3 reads CASSRAGEPQHF. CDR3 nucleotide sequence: TGTGCCAGCAGCCGGGCGGGGGAGCCCCAGCATTTT.

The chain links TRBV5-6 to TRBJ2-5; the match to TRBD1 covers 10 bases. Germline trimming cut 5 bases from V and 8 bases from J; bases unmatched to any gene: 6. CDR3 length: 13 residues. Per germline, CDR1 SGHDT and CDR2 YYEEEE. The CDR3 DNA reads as TGTGCCAGCAGAACGACAGGGGGCGGTACCCAGTACTTC. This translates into CASRTTGGGTQYF.

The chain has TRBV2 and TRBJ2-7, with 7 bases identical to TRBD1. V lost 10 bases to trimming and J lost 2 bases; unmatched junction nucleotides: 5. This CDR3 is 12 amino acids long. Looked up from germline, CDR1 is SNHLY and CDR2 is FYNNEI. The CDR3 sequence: CATWDSTYEQYF. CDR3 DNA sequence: TGTGCCACTTGGGACAGCACCTACGAGCAGTACTTC.

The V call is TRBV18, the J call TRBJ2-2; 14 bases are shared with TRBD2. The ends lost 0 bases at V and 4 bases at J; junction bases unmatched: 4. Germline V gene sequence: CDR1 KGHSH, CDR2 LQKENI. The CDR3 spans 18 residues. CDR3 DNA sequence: TGTGCCAGCTCACCACCGGGACTAGCGGGGGTGATCACCGGGGAGCTGTTTTTT. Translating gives CASSPPGLAGVITGELFF. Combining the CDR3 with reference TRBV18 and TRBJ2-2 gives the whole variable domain NAGVMQNPRHLVRRRGQEARLRCSPMKGHSHVYWYRQLPEEGLKFMVYLQKENIIDESGMPKERFSAEFPKEGPSILRIQQVVRGDSAAYFCASSPPGLAGVITGELFFGEGSRLTVL.

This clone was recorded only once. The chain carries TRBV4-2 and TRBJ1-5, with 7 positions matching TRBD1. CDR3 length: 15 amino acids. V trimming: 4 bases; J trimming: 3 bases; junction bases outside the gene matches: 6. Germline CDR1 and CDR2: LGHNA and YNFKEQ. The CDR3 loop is CASSPEDRNNQPQHF. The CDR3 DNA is TGTGCCAGCAGCCCAGAGGACAGGAACAATCAGCCCCAGCATTTT.

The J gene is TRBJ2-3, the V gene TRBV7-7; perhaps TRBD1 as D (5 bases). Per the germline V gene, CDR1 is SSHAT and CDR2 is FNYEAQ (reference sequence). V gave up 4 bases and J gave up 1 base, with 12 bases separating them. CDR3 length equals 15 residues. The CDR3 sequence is CASSSDSRGTDTQYF. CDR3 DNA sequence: TGTGCCAGCAGCTCCGACAGCCGGGGCACAGATACGCAGTATTTT.

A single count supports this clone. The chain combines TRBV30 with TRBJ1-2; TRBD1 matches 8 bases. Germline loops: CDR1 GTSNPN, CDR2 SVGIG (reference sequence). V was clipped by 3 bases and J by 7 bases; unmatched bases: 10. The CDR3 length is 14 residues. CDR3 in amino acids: CAWRGRQGALGYTF. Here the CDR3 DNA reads TGTGCCTGGAGGGGTAGGCAGGGGGCGCTTGGCTACACCTTC.

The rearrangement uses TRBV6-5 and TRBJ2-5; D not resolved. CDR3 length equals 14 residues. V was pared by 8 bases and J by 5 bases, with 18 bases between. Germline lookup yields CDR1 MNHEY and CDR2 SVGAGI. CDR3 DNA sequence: TGTGCCAGCTCTCCGACGGCGGAGTCCGAGACCCAGTACTTC. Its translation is CASSPTAESETQYF.

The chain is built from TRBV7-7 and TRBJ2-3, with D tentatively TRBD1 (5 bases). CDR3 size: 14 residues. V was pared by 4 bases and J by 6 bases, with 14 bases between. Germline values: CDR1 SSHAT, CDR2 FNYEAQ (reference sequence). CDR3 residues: CASSYRTPPDTQYF. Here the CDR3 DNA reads TGTGCCAGCAGCTACAGGACCCCCCCGGATACGCAGTATTTT.

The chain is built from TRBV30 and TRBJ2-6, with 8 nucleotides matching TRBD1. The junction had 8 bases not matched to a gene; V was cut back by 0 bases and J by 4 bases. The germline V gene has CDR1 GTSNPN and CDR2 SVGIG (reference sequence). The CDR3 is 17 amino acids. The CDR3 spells CAWSVRQGAGGANVLTF. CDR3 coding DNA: TGTGCCTGGAGTGTACGTCAGGGGGCGGGAGGGGCCAACGTCCTGACTTTC.

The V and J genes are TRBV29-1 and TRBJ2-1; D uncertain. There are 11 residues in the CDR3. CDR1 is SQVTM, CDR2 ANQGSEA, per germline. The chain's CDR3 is CRTDSYNEQFF. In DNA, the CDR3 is TGCAGGACTGACTCCTACAATGAGCAGTTCTTC.

The DNA for the CDR3 is TGCGCCAGCAGCATGACAGGGGATGGCAATCAGCCCCAGCATTTT. It is translated as CASSMTGDGNQPQHF. J is TRBJ1-5 and V is TRBV5-1, with 8 positions matching TRBD1. Germline V gives CDR1 SGHRS, CDR2 YFSETQ. Trimming at V came to 4 bases and at J to 2 bases, leaving 5 bases not matched to a gene. The CDR3 totals 15 residues. Looking up the rest from reference TRBV5-1 and TRBJ1-5 gives the full variable domain: KAGVTQTPRYLIKTRGQQVTLSCSPISGHRSVSWYQQTPGQGLQFLFEYFSETQRNKGNFPGRFSGRQFSNSRSEMNVSTLELGDSALYLCASSMTGDGNQPQHFGDGTRLSIL.